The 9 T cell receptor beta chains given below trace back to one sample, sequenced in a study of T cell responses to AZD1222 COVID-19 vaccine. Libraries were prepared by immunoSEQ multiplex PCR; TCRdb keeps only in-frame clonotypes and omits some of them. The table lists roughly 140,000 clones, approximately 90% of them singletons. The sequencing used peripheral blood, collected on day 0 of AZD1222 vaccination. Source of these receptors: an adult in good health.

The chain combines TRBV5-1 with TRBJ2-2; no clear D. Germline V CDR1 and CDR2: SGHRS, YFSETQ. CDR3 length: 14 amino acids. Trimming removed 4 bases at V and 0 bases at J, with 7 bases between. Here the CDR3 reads CASSPVANTGELFF. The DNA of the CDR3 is TGCGCCAGCAGCCCGGTTGCGAACACCGGGGAGCTGTTTTTT.

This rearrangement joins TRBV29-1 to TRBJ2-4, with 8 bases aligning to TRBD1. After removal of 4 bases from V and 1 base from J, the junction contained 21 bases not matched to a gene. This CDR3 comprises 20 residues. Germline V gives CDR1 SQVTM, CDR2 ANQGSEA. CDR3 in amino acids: CSVVGPGGFGGSLAKNIQYF. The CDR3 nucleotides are TGCAGCGTTGTGGGGCCAGGGGGCTTCGGCGGAAGTTTGGCCAAAAACATTCAGTACTTC.

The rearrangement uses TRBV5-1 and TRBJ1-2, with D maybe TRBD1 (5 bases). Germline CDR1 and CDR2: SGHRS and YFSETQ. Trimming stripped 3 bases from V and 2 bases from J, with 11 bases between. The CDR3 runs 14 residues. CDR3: CASSSGQGNYGYTF. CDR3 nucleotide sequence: TGCGCCAGCAGCTCGGGGCAGGGAAACTATGGCTACACCTTC.

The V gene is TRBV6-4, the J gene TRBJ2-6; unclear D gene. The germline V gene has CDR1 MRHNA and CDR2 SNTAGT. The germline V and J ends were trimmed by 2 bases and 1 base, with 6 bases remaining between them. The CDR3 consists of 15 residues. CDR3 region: CASSDTRSGANVLTF. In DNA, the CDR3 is TGTGCCAGCAGTGACACCAGATCTGGGGCCAACGTCCTGACTTTC.

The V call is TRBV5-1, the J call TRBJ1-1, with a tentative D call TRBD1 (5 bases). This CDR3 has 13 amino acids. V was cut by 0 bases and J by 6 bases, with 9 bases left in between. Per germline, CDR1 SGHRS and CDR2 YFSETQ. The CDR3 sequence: CASSLARVAEAFF. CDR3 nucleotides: TGCGCCAGCAGCTTGGCCAGGGTAGCTGAAGCTTTCTTT.

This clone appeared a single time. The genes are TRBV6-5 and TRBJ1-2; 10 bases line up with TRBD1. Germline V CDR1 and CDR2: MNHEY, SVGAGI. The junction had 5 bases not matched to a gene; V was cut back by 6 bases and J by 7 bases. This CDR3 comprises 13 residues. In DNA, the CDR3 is TGTGCCAGCAGCCACCGGGACAGGGGTGGCTACACCTTC. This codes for CASSHRDRGGYTF.

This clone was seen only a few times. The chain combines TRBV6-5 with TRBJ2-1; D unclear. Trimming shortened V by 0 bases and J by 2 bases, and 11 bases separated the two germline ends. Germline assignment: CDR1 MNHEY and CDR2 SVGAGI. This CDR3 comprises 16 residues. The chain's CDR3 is CASSYSTLVTYNEQFF. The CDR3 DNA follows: TGTGCCAGCAGTTACTCGACCCTAGTTACCTACAATGAGCAGTTCTTC.

In DNA form, the CDR3 reads TGTGCCAGCAGTCTCCCCGGGGGTACAGGGAACATTCAGTACTTC. Its translation is CASSLPGGTGNIQYF. The chain has TRBV6-5 and TRBJ2-4; tentatively, D is TRBD1 or TRBD2 (6 bases each). Germline CDR1 is MNHEY and CDR2 is SVGAGI. The CDR3 consists of 15 residues. V was clipped by 5 bases and J by 7 bases, with 18 bases between them.

The CDR3 DNA reads as TGTGCCAGTAGTGCCCGACAGGGCTCTGGAAACACCATATATTTT. As protein: CASSARQGSGNTIYF. This rearrangement joins TRBV19 to TRBJ1-3, with TRBD1 matching over 7 bases. The length of the CDR3 is 15 residues. The V segment lost 5 bases and the J segment 0 bases; nucleotides outside the gene matches: 4. Per the germline V gene, CDR1 is LNHDA and CDR2 is SQIVND (reference sequence).